The next 4 T cell receptor beta chains were all read from a single sample in a study of blood T cell repertoires in COVID-19. The assay was immunoSEQ multiplex PCR, and TCRdb's table has in-frame clones only and misses some. In the table there are some 49,000 clones, roughly 85% of which are singletons. Sequencing input: peripheral blood. These receptor sequences come from a human donor in a cohort sampled during active COVID-19.

The genes are TRBV27 and TRBJ2-7; 10 nucleotides line up with TRBD1. Germline assignment: CDR1 MNHEY and CDR2 SMNVEV (reference sequence). The CDR3 consists of 16 residues. Losses at the gene ends were 2 bases for V and 1 base for J; bases not matched to a gene: 5. The CDR3 bases are TGTGCCAGCAGTTTAGGACAGGGGGGCGTTTCCTACGAGCAGTACTTC. It encodes CASSLGQGGVSYEQYF.

This rearrangement joins TRBV18 to TRBJ1-4; tentative D call: TRBD1 (5 bases). Germline V gene data show CDR1 as KGHSH and CDR2 as LQKENI. Trimming cost V 0 bases and J 0 bases, with 14 bases left between them. The CDR3 has 18 residues. The CDR3 DNA is TGTGCCAGCTCACCACCAGACAGCCTAGTTGCAACTAATGAAAAACTGTTTTTT. Amino acid sequence: CASSPPDSLVATNEKLFF.

The chain links TRBV30 to TRBJ2-3, with 9 nucleotides matching TRBD1. J gave up 4 bases and V 5 bases, and 10 bases lay outside the gene matches. CDR1 is GTSNPN and CDR2 is SVGIG in the germline V gene (reference sequence). The length of the CDR3 is 15 residues. The CDR3, as DNA: TGTGCCTGGGGGATGGGACAGGGATGGGCAGATACGCAGTATTTT. Translating it yields CAWGMGQGWADTQYF. The whole variable domain, remainder taken from reference TRBV30 and TRBJ2-3, is SQTIHQWPATLVQPVGSPLSLECTVEGTSNPNLYWYRQAAGRGLQLLFYSVGIGQISSEVPQNLSASRPQDRQFILSSKKLLLSDSGFYLCAWGMGQGWADTQYFGPGTRLTVL.

The chain joins TRBV28 to TRBJ2-4; 7 positions agree with TRBD1. The CDR3 loop spans 14 amino acids. The V gene's germline CDR1 is MDHEN and CDR2 SYDVKM. The ends lost 10 bases at V and 2 bases at J; junction bases unmatched: 8. CDR3 coding DNA: TGTGCCACCGAAACAGGGGTAACCAAAAACATTCAGTACTTC. The encoded protein is CATETGVTKNIQYF.